This TCR beta chain was recovered during a study of T cell clonality in common variable immunodeficiency (dated by TCRdb to about 2015). The CDR3, cysteine through phenylalanine, is 16 amino acids long. Sequencing covers 39 bases of the CDR3, shown here with the frame starting at base 1. The germline V gene supplies CDR1 SGHRS and CDR2 YFSETQ. Trimming accounts for 2 bases at V and 2 bases at J, while the number of junction bases matched to no gene is 5. Most CVID patients and most healthy controls were of Caucasian heritage. Heparinized peripheral whole blood samples of about 5 to 8 ml were obtained from each donor. Genomic DNA from adults with common variable immune deficiency (CVID) and from healthy adult controls was used to sequence TCRbeta CDR3 repertoires. There were 22 healthy adult volunteers in the control group (approximately 12 female and about ten male), ranging in age from about 20 to 75 years, with a mean age of about 36. Diluted blood was density-centrifuged over Hypaque 1077 or Ficoll-Paque to isolate peripheral blood mononuclear cells. Genomic DNA was extracted from unsorted mononuclear cells by Qiagen column purification or by a centrifugation-based method.

Ten or more counts support this clone. Its antigen specificity is not known. The read comes to an end 3 residues before the CDR3 does, leaving the germline J gene to fill in the end. CVID samples and control samples contributed equivalent amounts of genomic DNA as sequencing input. For every sample, a 60 bp segment covering the rearranged TCRbeta CDR3 region was amplified and then sequenced. TCRbeta amplification used the immunoSEQ assay, a bias-corrected multiplex PCR with high-throughput sequencing. On the authors' methods: Every unique nucleotide sequence was considered a clone and was annotated with V, D and J genes, copy number and frequency. Sequences were labeled productive if in frame, and non-productive if out of frame or containing stop codons. As previously described, clonality was computed from Shannon's entropy. Mean CDR3 Kyte-Doolittle hydropathy was derived from the predicted amino acid sequences of productive clones. Scaled V gene usage was hierarchically clustered using Manhattan distance and complete linkage with the R hclust function. Clone sharing by CDR3 amino acid sequence was assessed by resampling 12 repertoires per group over 100 rounds. The repertoires were searched for more than 65 published EBV-specific and some 250 published CMV-specific TCRbeta sequences. Analysis left out two CVID samples that produced under 10,000 sequences, so 45 or so CVID repertoires remained. In its TCRdb copy, this immuneACCESS table keeps in-frame sequences only and misses some clones. Where compared with another copy, unresolved V genes explain less than half of these, and the others have no known cause. Clonal size and the V and J genes are those of that table, whereas D and trimming came from the DNA. This sample has 35,000 to 50,000 clones in the table, none counted a single time. The ten largest clonotypes hold around 2.7% of the sample.

What the study reported, not specific to this receptor: Fewer TCRbeta clones were shared among CVID subjects than among healthy controls (p < 0.0001). Correlations between repertoire features and clinical complications were limited by patient heterogeneity within the CVID cohort. TCRbeta clonality was higher in CVID subjects than in healthy controls (t-test p = 0.018), and the increase was most characteristic of about a third of subjects. It was noted by the authors that sequencing of the repertoires of T cell subpopulations would be needed to clarify the cause of the increased clonality in CVID. Reportedly, TCRbeta sequences from CVID had fewer deletions and N-nucleotide insertions, and highly modified clones with 13 or more V deletions were absent from CVID. Even though DNA input was the same, control samples had an average of around 81,000 unique sequences each, compared with approximately 32,000 in CVID samples.

The rearrangement combines TRBV5-1 with TRBJ2-1, and TRBD2 aligns with 9 junction nucleotides. The source material was peripheral blood mononuclear cells. This clonotype was sampled from a person aged 18 to 70 in good health. The CDR3 is CASSFRSSGTYNEQFF. The sequenced part of the CDR3 DNA is TGCGCCAGCAGCTTCCGGTCTAGCGGGACCTACAATGAG.